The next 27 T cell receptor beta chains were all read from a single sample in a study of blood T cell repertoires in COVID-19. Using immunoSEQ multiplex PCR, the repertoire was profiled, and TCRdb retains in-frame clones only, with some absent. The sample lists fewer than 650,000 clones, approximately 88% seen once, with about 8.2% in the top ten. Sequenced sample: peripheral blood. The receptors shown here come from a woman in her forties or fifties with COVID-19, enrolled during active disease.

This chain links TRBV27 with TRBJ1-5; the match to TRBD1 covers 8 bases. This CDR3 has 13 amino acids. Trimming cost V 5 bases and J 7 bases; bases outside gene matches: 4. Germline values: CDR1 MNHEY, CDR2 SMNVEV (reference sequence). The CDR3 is CASSLGQGQPQHF. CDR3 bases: TGTGCCAGCAGTCTAGGACAGGGACAGCCCCAGCATTTT.

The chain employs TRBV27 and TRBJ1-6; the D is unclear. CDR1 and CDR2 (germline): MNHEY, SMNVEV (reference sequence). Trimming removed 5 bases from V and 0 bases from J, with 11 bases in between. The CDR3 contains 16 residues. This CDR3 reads CASSLDLVSYNSPLHF. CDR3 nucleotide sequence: TGTGCCAGCAGTCTAGACCTTGTCTCCTATAATTCACCCCTCCACTTT.

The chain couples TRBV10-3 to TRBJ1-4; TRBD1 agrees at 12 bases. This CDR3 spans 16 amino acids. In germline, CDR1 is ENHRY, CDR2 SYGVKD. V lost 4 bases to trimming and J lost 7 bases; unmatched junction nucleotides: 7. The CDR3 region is CAISAHRDRGPEKLFF. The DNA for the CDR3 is TGTGCCATCAGTGCCCACCGGGACAGGGGGCCTGAAAAACTGTTTTTT.

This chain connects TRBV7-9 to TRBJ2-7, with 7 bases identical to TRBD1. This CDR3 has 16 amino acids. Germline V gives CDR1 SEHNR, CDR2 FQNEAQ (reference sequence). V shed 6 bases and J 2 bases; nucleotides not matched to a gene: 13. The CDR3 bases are TGTGCCAGCAGACCTACTTTGGGGGACAGTGCCTACGAGCAGTACTTC. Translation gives CASRPTLGDSAYEQYF.

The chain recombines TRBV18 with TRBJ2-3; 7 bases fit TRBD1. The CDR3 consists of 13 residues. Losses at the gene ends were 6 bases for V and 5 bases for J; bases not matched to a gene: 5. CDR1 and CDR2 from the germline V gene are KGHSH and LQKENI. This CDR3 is CASSTGKLDTQYF. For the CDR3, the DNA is TGTGCCAGCTCGACAGGGAAATTAGATACGCAGTATTTT.

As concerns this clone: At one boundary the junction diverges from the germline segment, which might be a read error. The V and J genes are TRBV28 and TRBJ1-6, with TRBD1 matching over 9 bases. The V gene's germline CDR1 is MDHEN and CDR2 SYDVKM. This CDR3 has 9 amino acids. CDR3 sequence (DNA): TGTGCCAGCGGGACAGGGTTAGACTTT. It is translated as CASGTGLDF.

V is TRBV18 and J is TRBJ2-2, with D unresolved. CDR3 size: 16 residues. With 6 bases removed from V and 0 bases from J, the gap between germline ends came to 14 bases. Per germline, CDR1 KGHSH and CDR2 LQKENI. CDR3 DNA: TGTGCCAGCTCCCTCGTCCACTTTTCGAACACCGGGGAGCTGTTTTTT. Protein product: CASSLVHFSNTGELFF.

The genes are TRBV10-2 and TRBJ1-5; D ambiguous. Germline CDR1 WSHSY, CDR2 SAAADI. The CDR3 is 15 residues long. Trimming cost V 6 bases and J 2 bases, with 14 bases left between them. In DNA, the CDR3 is TGCGCCAGCAGCGTTTCCAGCGGCGGCAATCAGCCCCAGCATTTT. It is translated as CASSVSSGGNQPQHF.

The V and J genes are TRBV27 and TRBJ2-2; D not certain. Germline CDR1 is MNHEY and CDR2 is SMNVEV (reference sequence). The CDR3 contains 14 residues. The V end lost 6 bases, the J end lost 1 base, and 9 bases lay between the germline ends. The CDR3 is CASSPDWNTGELFF. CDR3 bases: TGTGCCAGCAGCCCCGACTGGAACACCGGGGAGCTGTTTTTT.

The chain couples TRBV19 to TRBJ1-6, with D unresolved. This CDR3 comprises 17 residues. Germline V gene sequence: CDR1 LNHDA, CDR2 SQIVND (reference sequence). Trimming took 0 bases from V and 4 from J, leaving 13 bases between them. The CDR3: CASSIDLETGYNSPLHF. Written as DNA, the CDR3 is TGTGCCAGTAGTATAGATCTCGAGACGGGTTATAATTCACCCCTCCACTTT.

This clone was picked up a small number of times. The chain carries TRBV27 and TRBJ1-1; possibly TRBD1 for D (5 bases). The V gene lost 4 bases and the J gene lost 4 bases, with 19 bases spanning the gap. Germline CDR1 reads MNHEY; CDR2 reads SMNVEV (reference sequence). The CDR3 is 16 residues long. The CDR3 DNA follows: TGTGCCAGCAGTTCCCGACAGTCTGGGCCGGGCACTGAAGCTTTCTTT. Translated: CASSSRQSGPGTEAFF.

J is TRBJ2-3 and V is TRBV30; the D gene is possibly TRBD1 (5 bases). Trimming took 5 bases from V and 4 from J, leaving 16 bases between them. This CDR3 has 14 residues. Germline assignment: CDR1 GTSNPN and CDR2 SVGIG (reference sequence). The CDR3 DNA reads TGTGCCTGGGACCTAGGGGTTGTATCAGATACGCAGTATTTT. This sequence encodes CAWDLGVVSDTQYF.

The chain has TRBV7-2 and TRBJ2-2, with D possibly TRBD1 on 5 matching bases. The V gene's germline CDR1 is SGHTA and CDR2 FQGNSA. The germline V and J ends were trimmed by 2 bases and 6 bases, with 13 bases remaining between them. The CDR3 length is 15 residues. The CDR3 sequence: CASSLFQGHSGELFF. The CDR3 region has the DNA TGTGCCAGCAGCTTATTCCAGGGCCACTCCGGGGAGCTGTTTTTT.

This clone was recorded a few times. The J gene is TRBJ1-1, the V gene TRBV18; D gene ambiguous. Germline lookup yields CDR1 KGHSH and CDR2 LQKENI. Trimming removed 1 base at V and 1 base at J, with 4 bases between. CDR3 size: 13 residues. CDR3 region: CASSPRENTEAFF. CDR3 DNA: TGTGCCAGCTCACCACGAGAGAACACTGAAGCTTTCTTT.

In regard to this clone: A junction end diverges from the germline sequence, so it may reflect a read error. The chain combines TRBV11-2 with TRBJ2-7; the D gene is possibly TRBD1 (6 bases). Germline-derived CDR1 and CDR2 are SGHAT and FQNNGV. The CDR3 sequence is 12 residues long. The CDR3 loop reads CASSLGASEAHF. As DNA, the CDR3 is TGTGCCAGCAGCTTGGGGGCCTCGGAGGCCCACTTC.

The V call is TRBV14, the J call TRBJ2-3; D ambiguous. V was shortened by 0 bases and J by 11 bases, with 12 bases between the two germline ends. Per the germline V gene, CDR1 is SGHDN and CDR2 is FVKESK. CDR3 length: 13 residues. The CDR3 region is CASSQEGIRGQYF. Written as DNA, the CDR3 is TGTGCCAGCAGCCAAGAAGGAATCAGAGGGCAGTATTTT.

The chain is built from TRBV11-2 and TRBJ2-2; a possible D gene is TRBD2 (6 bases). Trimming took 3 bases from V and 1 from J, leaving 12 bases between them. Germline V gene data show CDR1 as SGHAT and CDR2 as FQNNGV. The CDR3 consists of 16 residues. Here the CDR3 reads CASSFLRGRNTGELFF. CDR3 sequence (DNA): TGTGCCAGCAGCTTTCTCCGGGGGAGGAACACCGGGGAGCTGTTTTTT. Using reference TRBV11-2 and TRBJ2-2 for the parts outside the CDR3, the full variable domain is EAGVAQSPRYKIIEKRQSVAFWCNPISGHATLYWYQQILGQGPKLLIQFQNNGVVDDSQLPKDRFSAERLKGVDSTLKIQPAKLEDSAVYLCASSFLRGRNTGELFFGEGSRLTVL.

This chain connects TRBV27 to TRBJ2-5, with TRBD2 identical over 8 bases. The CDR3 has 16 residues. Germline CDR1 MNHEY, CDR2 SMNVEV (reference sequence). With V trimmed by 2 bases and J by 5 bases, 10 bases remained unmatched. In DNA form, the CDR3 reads TGTGCCAGCAGTTTACGTCCGGGGGGGGGTGGGGAGACCCAGTACTTC. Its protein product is CASSLRPGGGGETQYF.

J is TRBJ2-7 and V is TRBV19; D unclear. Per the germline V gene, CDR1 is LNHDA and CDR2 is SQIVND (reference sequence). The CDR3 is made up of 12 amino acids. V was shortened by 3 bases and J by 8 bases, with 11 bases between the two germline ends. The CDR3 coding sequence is TGTGCCAGTAGTATCTCAACAACCAAGCAGTACTTC. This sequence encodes CASSISTTKQYF.

The CDR3 sequence is CASSDPGQGETQYF. The DNA of the CDR3 is TGCGCCAGCAGCGACCCGGGACAGGGGGAGACCCAGTACTTC. V usage is TRBV10-1 and J usage is TRBJ2-5; 10 bases fit TRBD1. CDR3 size: 14 residues. Germline assignment: CDR1 WNHNN and CDR2 SYGVQD (reference sequence). Trimming removed 6 bases from V and 5 bases from J; junction bases left unmatched: 6.

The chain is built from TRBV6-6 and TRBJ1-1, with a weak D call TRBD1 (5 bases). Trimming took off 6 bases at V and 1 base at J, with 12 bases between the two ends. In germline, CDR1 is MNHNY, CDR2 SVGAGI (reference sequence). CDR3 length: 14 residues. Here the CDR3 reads CASRFWGENTEAFF. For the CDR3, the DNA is TGTGCCAGCAGGTTCTGGGGGGAGAACACTGAAGCTTTCTTT.

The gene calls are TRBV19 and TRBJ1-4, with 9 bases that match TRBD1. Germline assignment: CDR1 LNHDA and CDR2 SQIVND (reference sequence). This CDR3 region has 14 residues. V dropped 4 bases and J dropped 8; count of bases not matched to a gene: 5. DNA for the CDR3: TGTGCCAGTAGTAGAGGACAGGGGTACGAAAAACTGTTTTTT. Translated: CASSRGQGYEKLFF. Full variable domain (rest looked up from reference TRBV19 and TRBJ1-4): DGGITQSPKYLFRKEGQNVTLSCEQNLNHDAMYWYRQDPGQGLRLIYYSQIVNDFQKGDIAEGYSVSREKKESFPLTVTSAQKNPTAFYLCASSRGQGYEKLFFGSGTQLSVL.

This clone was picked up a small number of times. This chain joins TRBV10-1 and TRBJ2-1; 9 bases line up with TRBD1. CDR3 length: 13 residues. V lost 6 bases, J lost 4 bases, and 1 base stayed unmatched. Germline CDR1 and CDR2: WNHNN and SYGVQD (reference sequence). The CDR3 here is CASSGQGYNEQFF. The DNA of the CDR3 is TGCGCCAGCAGCGGACAGGGGTACAATGAGCAGTTCTTC.

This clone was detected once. CDR3 bases: TGTGCCACCAGCAGAGATCTAGGTAGCGGGGGGGCCGACGGGGAGCTGTTTTTT. Its translation: CATSRDLGSGGADGELFF. V and J are TRBV15 and TRBJ2-2, with TRBD2 matching 11 bases. Germline CDR1 reads LNHNV; CDR2 reads YYDKDF (reference sequence). The CDR3 is made up of 18 amino acids. The ends lost 0 bases at V and 7 bases at J; junction bases unmatched: 10.

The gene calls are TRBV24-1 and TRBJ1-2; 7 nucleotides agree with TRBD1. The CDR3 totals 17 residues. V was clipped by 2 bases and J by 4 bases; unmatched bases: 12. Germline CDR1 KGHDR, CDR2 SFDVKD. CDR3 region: CATSDSAPTGVPYGYTF. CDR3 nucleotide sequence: TGTGCCACCAGTGATTCCGCCCCAACAGGGGTCCCCTATGGCTACACCTTC.

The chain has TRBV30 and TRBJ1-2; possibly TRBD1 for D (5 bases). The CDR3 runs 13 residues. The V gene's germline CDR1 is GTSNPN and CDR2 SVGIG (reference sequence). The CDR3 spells CGLSMTGVYGYTF. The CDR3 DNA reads TGTGGACTTTCGATGACGGGGGTCTATGGCTACACCTTC.

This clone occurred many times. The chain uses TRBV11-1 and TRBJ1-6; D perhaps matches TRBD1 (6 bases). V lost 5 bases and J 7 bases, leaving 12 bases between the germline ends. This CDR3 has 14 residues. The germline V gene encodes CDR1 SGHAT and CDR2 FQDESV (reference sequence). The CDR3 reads CASSLTGHNSPLHF. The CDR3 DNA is TGTGCCAGCAGCCTGACAGGCCACAATTCACCCCTCCACTTT.